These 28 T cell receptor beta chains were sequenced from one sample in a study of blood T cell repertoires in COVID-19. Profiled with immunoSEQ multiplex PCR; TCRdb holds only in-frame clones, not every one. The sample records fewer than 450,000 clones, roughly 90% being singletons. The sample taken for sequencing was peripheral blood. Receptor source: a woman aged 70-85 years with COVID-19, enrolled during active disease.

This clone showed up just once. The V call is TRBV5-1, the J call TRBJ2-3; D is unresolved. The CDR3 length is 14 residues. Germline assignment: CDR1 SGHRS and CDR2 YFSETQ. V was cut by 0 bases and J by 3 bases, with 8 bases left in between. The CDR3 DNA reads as TGCGCCAGCAGCTTGGGAACGGTAACAGATACGCAGTATTTT. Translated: CASSLGTVTDTQYF.

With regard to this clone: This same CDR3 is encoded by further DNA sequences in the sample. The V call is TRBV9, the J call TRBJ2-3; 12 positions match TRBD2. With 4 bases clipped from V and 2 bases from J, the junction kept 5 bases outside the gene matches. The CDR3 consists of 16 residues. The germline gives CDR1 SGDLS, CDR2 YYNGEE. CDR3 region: CASSFLAGGDTDTQYF. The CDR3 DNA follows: TGTGCCAGCAGCTTTCTAGCGGGGGGGGACACAGATACGCAGTATTTT.

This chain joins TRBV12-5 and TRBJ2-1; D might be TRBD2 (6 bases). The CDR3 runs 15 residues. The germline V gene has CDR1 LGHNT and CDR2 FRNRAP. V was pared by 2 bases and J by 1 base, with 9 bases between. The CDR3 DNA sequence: TGTGCTAGTGGTTTGTTGGGGGGTTCCTACAATGAGCAGTTCTTC. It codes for CASGLLGGSYNEQFF. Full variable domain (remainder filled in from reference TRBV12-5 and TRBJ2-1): DARVTQTPRHKVTEMGQEVTMRCQPILGHNTVFWYRQTMMQGLELLAYFRNRAPLDDSGMPKDRFSAEMPDATLATLKIQPSEPRDSAVYFCASGLLGGSYNEQFFGPGTRLTVL.

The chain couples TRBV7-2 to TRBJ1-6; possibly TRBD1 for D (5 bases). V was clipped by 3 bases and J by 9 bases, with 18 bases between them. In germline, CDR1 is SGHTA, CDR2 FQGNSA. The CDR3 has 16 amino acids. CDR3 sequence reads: CASSLGLGGGRSPLHF. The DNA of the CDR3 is TGTGCCAGCAGCTTGGGTCTGGGGGGTGGGCGTTCACCCCTCCACTTT.

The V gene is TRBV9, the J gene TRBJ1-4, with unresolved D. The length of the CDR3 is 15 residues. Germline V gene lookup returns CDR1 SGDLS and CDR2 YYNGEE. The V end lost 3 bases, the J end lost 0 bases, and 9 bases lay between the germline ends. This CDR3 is CASSGGVATNEKLFF. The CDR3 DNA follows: TGTGCCAGCAGCGGCGGTGTCGCAACTAATGAAAAACTGTTTTTT.

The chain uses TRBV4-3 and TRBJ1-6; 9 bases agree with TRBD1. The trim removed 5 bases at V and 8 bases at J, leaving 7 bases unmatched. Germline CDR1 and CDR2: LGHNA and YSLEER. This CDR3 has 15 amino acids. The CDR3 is CASSLTGQGHSPLHF. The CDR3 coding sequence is TGCGCCAGCAGCTTAACCGGACAGGGGCATTCACCCCTCCACTTT.

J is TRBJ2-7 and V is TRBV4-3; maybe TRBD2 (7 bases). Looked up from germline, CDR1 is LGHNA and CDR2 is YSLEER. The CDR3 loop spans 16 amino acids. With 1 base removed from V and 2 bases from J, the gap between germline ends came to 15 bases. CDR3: CASSQVKGGSTYEQYF. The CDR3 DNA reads TGCGCCAGCAGCCAAGTAAAGGGGGGGTCGACCTACGAGCAGTACTTC.

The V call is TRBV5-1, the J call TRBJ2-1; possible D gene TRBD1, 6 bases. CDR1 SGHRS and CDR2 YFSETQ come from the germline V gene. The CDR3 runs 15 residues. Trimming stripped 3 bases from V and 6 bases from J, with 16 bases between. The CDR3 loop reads CASSSGTTGSNEQFF. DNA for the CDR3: TGCGCCAGCAGCTCCGGGACAACGGGATCCAATGAGCAGTTCTTC.

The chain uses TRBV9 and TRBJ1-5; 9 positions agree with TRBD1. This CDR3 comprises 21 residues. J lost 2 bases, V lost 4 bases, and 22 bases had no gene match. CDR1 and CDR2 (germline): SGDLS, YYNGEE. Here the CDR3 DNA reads TGTGCCAGCAGCCAACCCCGGCGGGGGACAGGGATTAATTTGGGCAATCAGCCCCAGCATTTT. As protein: CASSQPRRGTGINLGNQPQHF. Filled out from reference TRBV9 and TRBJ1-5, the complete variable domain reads DSGVTQTPKHLITATGQRVTLRCSPRSGDLSVYWYQQSLDQGLQFLIQYYNGEERAKGNILERFSAQQFPDLHSELNLSSLELGDSALYFCASSQPRRGTGINLGNQPQHFGDGTRLSIL.

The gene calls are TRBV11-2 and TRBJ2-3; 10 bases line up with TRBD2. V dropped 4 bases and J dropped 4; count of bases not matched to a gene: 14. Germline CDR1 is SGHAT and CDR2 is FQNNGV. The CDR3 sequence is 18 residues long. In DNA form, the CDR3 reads TGTGCCAGCAGCTGGGGTCCTGAAGCGGGGGGGCAGGCAGATACGCAGTATTTT. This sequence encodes CASSWGPEAGGQADTQYF.

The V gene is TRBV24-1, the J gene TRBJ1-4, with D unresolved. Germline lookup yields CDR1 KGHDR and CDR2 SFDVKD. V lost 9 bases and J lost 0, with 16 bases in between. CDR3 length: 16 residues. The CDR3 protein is CATGRELDATNEKLFF. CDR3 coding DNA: TGTGCCACCGGGAGGGAACTTGACGCAACTAATGAAAAACTGTTTTTT.

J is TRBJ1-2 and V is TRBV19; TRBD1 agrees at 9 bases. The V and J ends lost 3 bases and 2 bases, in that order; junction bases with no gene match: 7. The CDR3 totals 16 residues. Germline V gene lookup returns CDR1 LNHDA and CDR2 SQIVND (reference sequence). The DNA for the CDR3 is TGTGCCAGTAGTATTGGAATCGACAGGGGGAACTATGGCTACACCTTC. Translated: CASSIGIDRGNYGYTF.

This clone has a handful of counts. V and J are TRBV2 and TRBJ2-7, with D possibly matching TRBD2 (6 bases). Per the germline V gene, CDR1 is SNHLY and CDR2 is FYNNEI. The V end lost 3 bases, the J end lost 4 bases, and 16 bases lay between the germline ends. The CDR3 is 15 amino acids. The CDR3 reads CASSEGGGGRYEQYF. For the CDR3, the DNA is TGTGCCAGCAGTGAGGGCGGCGGAGGGAGGTACGAGCAGTACTTC.

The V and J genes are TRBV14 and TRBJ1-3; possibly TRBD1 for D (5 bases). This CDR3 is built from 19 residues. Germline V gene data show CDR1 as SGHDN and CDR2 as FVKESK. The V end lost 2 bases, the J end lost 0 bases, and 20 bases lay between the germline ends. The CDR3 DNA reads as TGTGCCAGCAGCCAACGACAGTCCGCCCTTTGGATCTCTGGAAACACCATATATTTT. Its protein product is CASSQRQSALWISGNTIYF.

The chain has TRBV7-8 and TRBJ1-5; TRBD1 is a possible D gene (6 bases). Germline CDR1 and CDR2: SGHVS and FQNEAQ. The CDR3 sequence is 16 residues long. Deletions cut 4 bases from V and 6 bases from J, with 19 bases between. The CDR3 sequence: CASSSGEGVFSQPQHF. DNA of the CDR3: TGTGCCAGCAGCTCCGGGGAGGGGGTTTTCTCTCAGCCCCAGCATTTT.

CDR3 sequence reads: CASSPAGASSYEQYF. CDR3 DNA sequence: TGTGCCAGCAGCCCCGCAGGGGCTAGCTCCTACGAGCAGTACTTC. J is TRBJ2-7 and V is TRBV9; TRBD1 might be the D (6 bases). The CDR3 spans 15 residues. Germline V gene sequence: CDR1 SGDLS, CDR2 YYNGEE. V lost 4 bases and J 0 bases, leaving 14 bases between the germline ends.

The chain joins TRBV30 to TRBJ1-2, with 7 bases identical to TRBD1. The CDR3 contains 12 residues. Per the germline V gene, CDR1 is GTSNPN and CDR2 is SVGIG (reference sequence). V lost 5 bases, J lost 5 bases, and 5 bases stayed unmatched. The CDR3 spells CAWASGGYGYTF. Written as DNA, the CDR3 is TGTGCCTGGGCTTCAGGGGGTTATGGCTACACCTTC.

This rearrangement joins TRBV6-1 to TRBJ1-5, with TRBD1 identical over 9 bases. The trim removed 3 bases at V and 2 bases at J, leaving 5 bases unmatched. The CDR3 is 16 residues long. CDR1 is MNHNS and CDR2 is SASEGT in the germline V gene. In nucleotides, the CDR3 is TGTGCCAGCAGTGAGATACAGGGGGCCGGCAATCAGCCCCAGCATTTT. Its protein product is CASSEIQGAGNQPQHF.

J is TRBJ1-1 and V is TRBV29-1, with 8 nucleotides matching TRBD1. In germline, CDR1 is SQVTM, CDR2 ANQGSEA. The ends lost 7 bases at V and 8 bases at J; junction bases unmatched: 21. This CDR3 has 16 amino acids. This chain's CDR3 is CSAPARGPQGFVEAFF. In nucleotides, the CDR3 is TGCAGCGCCCCGGCCAGGGGGCCCCAGGGTTTCGTAGAAGCTTTCTTT.

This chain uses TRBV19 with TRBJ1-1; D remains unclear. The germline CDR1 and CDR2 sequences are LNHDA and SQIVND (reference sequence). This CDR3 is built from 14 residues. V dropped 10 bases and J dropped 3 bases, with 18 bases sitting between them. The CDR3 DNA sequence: TGTGCCACCTTGGATCGGGGATCGGACACTGAAGCTTTCTTT. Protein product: CATLDRGSDTEAFF.

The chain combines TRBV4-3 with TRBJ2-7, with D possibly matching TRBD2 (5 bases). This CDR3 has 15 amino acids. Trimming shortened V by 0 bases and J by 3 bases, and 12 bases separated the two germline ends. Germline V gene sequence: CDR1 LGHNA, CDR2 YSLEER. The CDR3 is CASSQDRDEGYEQYF. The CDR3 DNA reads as TGCGCCAGCAGCCAAGATAGAGACGAGGGCTACGAGCAGTACTTC.

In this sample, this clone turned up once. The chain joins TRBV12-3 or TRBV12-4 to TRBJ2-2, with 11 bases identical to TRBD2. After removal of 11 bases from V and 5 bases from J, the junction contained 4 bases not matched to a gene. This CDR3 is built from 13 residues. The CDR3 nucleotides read TGTGCCGCTAGCGGGGGGTCGACCGGGGAGCTGTTTTTT. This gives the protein CAASGGSTGELFF.

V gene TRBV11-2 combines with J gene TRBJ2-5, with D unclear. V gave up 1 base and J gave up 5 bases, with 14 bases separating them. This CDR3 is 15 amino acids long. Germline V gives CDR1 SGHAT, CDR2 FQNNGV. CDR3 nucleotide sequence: TGTGCCAGCAGCTTAGGAACTGGTTTGTGGGAGACCCAGTACTTC. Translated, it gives CASSLGTGLWETQYF.

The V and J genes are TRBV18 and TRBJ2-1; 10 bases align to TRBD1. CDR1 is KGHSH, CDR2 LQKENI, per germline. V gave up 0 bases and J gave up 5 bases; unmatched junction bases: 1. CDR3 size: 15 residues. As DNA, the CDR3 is TGTGCCAGCTCACCACCCGGGACAGGGGACAATGAGCAGTTCTTC. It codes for CASSPPGTGDNEQFF.

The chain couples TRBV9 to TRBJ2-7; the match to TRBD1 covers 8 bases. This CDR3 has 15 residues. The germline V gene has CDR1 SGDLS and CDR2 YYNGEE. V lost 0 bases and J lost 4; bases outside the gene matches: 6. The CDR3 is CASSVGETGVYEQYF. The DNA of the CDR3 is TGTGCCAGCAGCGTAGGAGAGACAGGGGTTTACGAGCAGTACTTC.

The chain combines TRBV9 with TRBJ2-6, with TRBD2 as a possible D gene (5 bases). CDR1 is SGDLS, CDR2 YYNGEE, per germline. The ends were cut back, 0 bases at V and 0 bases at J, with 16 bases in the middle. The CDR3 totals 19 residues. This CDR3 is CASSVGLGEGYSGANVLTF. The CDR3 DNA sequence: TGTGCCAGCAGCGTAGGCCTCGGGGAAGGATACTCTGGGGCCAACGTCCTGACTTTC.

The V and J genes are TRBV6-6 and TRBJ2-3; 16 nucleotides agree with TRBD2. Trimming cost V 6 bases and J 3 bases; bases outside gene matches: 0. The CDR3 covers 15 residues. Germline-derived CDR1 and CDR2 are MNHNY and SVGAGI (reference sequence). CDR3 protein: CASRGLAGGTDTQYF. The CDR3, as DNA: TGTGCCAGCAGGGGACTAGCGGGGGGGACAGATACGCAGTATTTT.

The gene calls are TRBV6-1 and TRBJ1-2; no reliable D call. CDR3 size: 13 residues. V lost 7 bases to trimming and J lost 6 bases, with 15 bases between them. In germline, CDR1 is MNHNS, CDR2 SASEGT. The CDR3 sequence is CASNLREVHGYTF. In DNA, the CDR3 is TGTGCCAGCAACCTAAGAGAGGTGCATGGCTACACCTTC.